There are many counts of the clone carrying this T cell receptor (beta chain). Amplified TCR beta CDR3 regions derived from RNA transcripts. Researchers ran a first-round RT-PCR on the TCR CDR3 using the HTBI primer set. TCRdb called the multiplex PCR reads again in MiXCR, with one record for every CDR3 protein. The sample has 700,000 to 850,000 distinct CDR3 sequences; over 35% are singletons. The data belong to a study of T cells in Graves' hyperthyroidism and ophthalmopathy. Stable Graves' hyperthyroidism meant no ophthalmopathy progression within 18 months. Patients with uncontrolled infections, other autoimmune diseases, pregnancy or lactation were excluded. The germline V and J ends were trimmed by 4 bases and 4 bases, with 10 bases remaining between them. The germline CDR1 and CDR2 sequences are LNHNV and YYDKDF (reference sequence). The CDR3 length is 13 residues.

This sequence joins TRBV15 and TRBJ1-1; no firm D call. The source is a woman aged 40 to 50 with Graves' hyperthyroidism. The sample comprised blood. CDR3 coding DNA: TGTGCCACCAGCACTATGGCATCCACTGAAGCTTTCTTT. Amino acids: CATSTMASTEAFF. Complete variable domain (other parts from reference TRBV15 and TRBJ1-1): DAMVIQNPRYQVTQFGKPVTLSCSQTLNHNVMYWYQQKSSQAPKLLFHYYDKDFNNEADTPDNFQSRRPNTSFCFLDIRSPGLGDTAMYLCATSTMASTEAFFGQGTRLTVV.